The clone carrying this T cell receptor (beta chain) came up a few times. Antigen unknown. This specimen includes other DNA sequences encoding the same CDR3. These data belong to a study of cytomegalovirus exposure and HLA in healthy donors. Study-wide findings and caveats: TCR beta V- and J-gene trimming was later associated with a missense DCLRE1C variant. Among TCR beta chains, those listed as cytomegalovirus-associated numbered about 160.

The CDR3 is 11 residues long. With 8 bases removed from V and 8 bases from J, the gap between germline ends came to 13 bases. CDR1 is MNHNS, CDR2 SASEGT, per germline. The PCR used 60 Vbeta and 13 Jbeta primers. Here immunoSEQ multiplex PCR was the method, and the copy in TCRdb shows in-frame clones only, minus some. The sample includes about 100,000 clones, around 69% of them seen just once. The chain carries TRBV6-1 and TRBJ2-7; TRBD1 is a possible D gene (5 bases). This TCR was recovered from a man aged 18 to 29 in good health and CMV-seronegative. The sample taken for sequencing was PBMCs. CDR3 residues: CASGYQGKQYF. For the CDR3, the DNA is TGTGCCAGCGGATACCAGGGAAAGCAGTACTTC.